The clone carrying this T cell receptor (beta chain) has at least ten counts. MiXCR, applied by TCRdb to the RT-PCR reads, yields one record per CDR3 protein. The repertoire holds over 450,000 distinct CDR3 sequences, with 13% as singletons. The sample comes from a study of response to subunit inactivated influenza vaccine. Trimming pared 6 bases from V and 5 bases from J, leaving 14 bases between. This CDR3 contains 13 residues. Material: PBMCs from blood, obtained 35 to 45 days after vaccination. This TCR came from a man between 50 and 59 years old who received an inactivated influenza vaccine. The rearrangement uses TRBV12-3 or TRBV12-4 and TRBJ2-7; D not certain. The CDR3 region is CASSANSVHEQYF. Written as DNA, the CDR3 is TGTGCCAGCAGCGCTAACAGTGTCCACGAGCAGTACTTC.